Listed below are T cell receptor beta chains from one sample, sequenced in a study of blood T cells in healthy people across ages. TCRdb analysed the 5' RACE reads with MiXCR anew, one entry per CDR3 protein. The sample consists of 600,000 or so distinct CDR3 sequences, 40% to 50% of them appearing once. Specimen: blood. Every receptor here comes from a man older than 75 in good health. CDR3s include the opening cysteine and the closing phenylalanine or tryptophan. The D gene is left open where the match is weak. Part of the rows lack a size; the others show once, few, many or a class for expanded clones.

>TRBJ1-6|NA|few|TRBV25-1
TGTGCCAGCAGTGATCTGGGGGGGTCACCCCTCCACTTT
CASSDLGGSPLHF
>TRBJ1-6|NA|few|TRBV2
TGTGCCAGCATTCTGGGGCAGGGCGGTTCACCCCTCCACTTT
CASILGQGGSPLHF
>TRBJ2-1|NA|NA|TRBV3-1
TGTGCCAGCAGCCAAGGTGGTCGGGGGGCCGACAATGAGCAGTTCTTC
CASSQGGRGADNEQFF
>TRBJ2-5|NA|few|TRBV7-9
TGTGCCAGCAGCTTAGTCGGCCTACAAGAGACCCAGTACTTC
CASSLVGLQETQYF
>TRBJ2-3|NA|once|TRBV2
TGTGCCAGCGAAGGACTTTTCTACACAGATACGCAGTATTTT
CASEGLFYTDTQYF
>TRBJ1-1|NA|NA|TRBV19
TGTGCCAGTAGTATAACGGGCCCGGCCACTGAAGCTTTCTTT
CASSITGPATEAFF
>TRBJ2-7|TRBD2|few|TRBV20-1
TGCAGTGCTGAGCCGGGGACTAGCGGGACCCCCGGCGAGCAGTACTTC
CSAEPGTSGTPGEQYF
>TRBJ2-1|TRBD2|NA|TRBV24-1
TGTGCCACCAGTGATCGAGTAGCGGGAGCTTCCTACAATGAGCAGTTCTTC
CATSDRVAGASYNEQFF
>TRBJ2-5|NA|many|TRBV5-4
TGTGCCAGCAGCTTAATAGTAGCGGACCAAGAGACCCAGTACTTC
CASSLIVADQETQYF
>TRBJ2-5|NA|few|TRBV15
TGTGCCACCAGCAGCGCCTGGGGTCAAGAGACCCAGTACTTC
CATSSAWGQETQYF
>TRBJ2-3|NA|NA|TRBV6-5
TGTGCCAGCAGTAGGGGACTGCTCACAGATACGCAGTATTTT
CASSRGLLTDTQYF
>TRBJ2-7|TRBD2|few|TRBV28
TGTGCCAGCAGTTCCCCGCGTGGGACTAGCGTTGCCTACGAGCAGTACTTC
CASSSPRGTSVAYEQYF
>TRBJ2-1|TRBD2|NA|TRBV5-6
TGTGCCAGCAGCTTAGGCAGCGGGAGGTCGTTCTTC
CASSLGSGRSFF
>TRBJ1-5|NA|NA|TRBV6-6
TGTGCCAGCAGTTACGCGGCGCAGGAGCCCCAGCATTTT
CASSYAAQEPQHF
>TRBJ2-3|NA|many|TRBV6-6
TGTGCCAGCAGTTATGGGAGGGATACGCAGTATTTT
CASSYGRDTQYF
>TRBJ2-3|TRBD2|few|TRBV11-2
TGTGCCAGCAGCTTAGTTGGGGGGACTAGAGCGTACACAGATACGCAGTATTTT
CASSLVGGTRAYTDTQYF
>TRBJ1-2|TRBD1|NA|TRBV7-2
TGTGCCAGCAGCTTCGACAGGGCCTCCCCCTATGGCTACACCTTC
CASSFDRASPYGYTF
>TRBJ2-3|TRBD2|NA|TRBV9
TGTGCCAGCAACCTAGCGGGAGGGGGCGGAGATACGCAGTATTTT
CASNLAGGGGDTQYF
>TRBJ2-1|TRBD2|NA|TRBV9
TGTGCCAGCAGCGTTGCCGTACTAGCGGGTACAGACAATGAGCAGTTCTTC
CASSVAVLAGTDNEQFF
>TRBJ2-3|NA|few|TRBV7-9
TGTGCCAGCAGCCTCGGGCCGCAGTATTTT
CASSLGPQYF
>TRBJ1-2|NA|NA|TRBV9
TGTGCCAGCAGCGTAACAGACCAGACCTATGGCTACACCTTC
CASSVTDQTYGYTF
>TRBJ2-7|NA|NA|TRBV27
TGTGCCAGCAACCGGGACGGCAGCTCCTACGAGCAGTACTTC
CASNRDGSSYEQYF
>TRBJ1-4|TRBD1|NA|TRBV5-5
TGTGCCAGCAGCTTACTACCGGGACAGGGGAATGAAAAACTGTTTTTT
CASSLLPGQGNEKLFF
>TRBJ2-7|NA|few|TRBV7-9
TGTGCCAGCAGCATTACGGCTGGGAACGAGCAGTACTTC
CASSITAGNEQYF
>TRBJ2-5|NA|once|TRBV3-1
TGTGCCAGCAGCCAACCAGGCTGGGAGACCCAGTACTTC
CASSQPGWETQYF
>TRBJ2-1|TRBD2|few|TRBV4-3
TGCGCCAGCAGCCAATCTATCCCGGGACTAGCGGTTAACAATGAGCAGTTCTTC
CASSQSIPGLAVNNEQFF
>TRBJ2-3|TRBD2|NA|TRBV12-5
TGTGCTAGTGGTTTAGGGGCTAGCGGGGCCTCCGGGACAGATACGCAGTATTTT
CASGLGASGASGTDTQYF
>TRBJ1-5|NA|few|TRBV7-9
TGTGCCAGCAGCCAAGACCCAAATCGGCCCCAGCATTTT
CASSQDPNRPQHF
>TRBJ2-5|TRBD2|NA|TRBV5-1
TGCGCCAGCGGCGAGGGACTAGCGGAAGAAGAGACCCAGTACTTC
CASGEGLAEEETQYF
>TRBJ2-1|TRBD2|NA|TRBV9
TGTGCCAGCAGCGTACTTCCTAGCCGGGGGGGGAATGAGCAGTTCTTC
CASSVLPSRGGNEQFF
>TRBJ1-1|NA|NA|TRBV3-1
TGTGCCAGCAGCCAGAGAGGAAGGAACACTGTAGCTTTCTTT
CASSQRGRNTVAFF
>TRBJ2-3|NA|NA|TRBV6-2/TRBV6-3
TGTGCCAGCAGTTACCCTGGGACTCAAGCAGATACGCAGTATTTT
CASSYPGTQADTQYF
>TRBJ2-1|NA|NA|TRBV4-2
TGTGCCAGCAGCCGGTCCCTAGCAGTATACAATGAGCAGTTCTTC
CASSRSLAVYNEQFF
>TRBJ2-1|TRBD1|few|TRBV10-2
TGCGCCAGCAGTGAGTCGCGGACAGGGGGTAATGAGCAGTTCTTC
CASSESRTGGNEQFF
>TRBJ2-3|NA|NA|TRBV3-1
TGTGCCAGCAGCCACTGGGGGGGCCCTTCCGAAGATACGCGGTATTTT
CASSHWGGPSEDTRYF
>TRBJ2-4|NA|NA|TRBV18
TGTGCCAGCTCACCTGACAGGGAGGTTCAGTACTTC
CASSPDREVQYF
>TRBJ2-3|TRBD2|NA|TRBV20-1
TGCAGTGCTCCTGTCGGGGGGATGGATACGCAGTATTTT
CSAPVGGMDTQYF
>TRBJ2-7|TRBD1|many|TRBV6-6
TGTGCCAGCAGTCCGGGACAGGGGAGGTACGAGCAGTACTTC
CASSPGQGRYEQYF
>TRBJ2-3|TRBD1|NA|TRBV4-3
TGCGCCAGCAGTCCAGGACAGGGGGACACAGATACGCAGTATTTT
CASSPGQGDTDTQYF
>TRBJ2-1|NA|NA|TRBV7-2
TGTGCCAGCAGCTCCAACGCCCAGGGCCTGGGTGAGCAGTTCTTC
CASSSNAQGLGEQFF
>TRBJ2-1|TRBD2|NA|TRBV7-2
TGTGCCAGCAAAACTAAACTAGCGGGAGCCAATGAGCAGTTCTTC
CASKTKLAGANEQFF
>TRBJ2-3|NA|NA|TRBV5-1
TGCGCCAGCAGCATCGGGGGGCCCACAGATACGCAGTATTTT
CASSIGGPTDTQYF